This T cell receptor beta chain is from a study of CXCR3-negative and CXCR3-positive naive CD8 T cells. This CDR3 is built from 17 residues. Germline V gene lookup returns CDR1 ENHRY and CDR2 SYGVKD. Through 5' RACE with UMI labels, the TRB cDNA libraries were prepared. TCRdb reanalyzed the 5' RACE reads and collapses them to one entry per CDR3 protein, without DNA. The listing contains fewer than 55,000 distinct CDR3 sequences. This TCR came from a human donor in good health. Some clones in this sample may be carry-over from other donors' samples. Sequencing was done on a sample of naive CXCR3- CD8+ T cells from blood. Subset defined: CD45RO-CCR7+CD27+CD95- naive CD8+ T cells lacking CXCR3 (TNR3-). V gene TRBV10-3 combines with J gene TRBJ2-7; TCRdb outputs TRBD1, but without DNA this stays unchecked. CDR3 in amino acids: CAISETLTGTGSNEQYF.